The T cell receptor (beta chain) described here comes from a study of blood T cell repertoires in COVID-19. Study in general: Acute-phase and convalescent COVID-19 samples originated in the United States, Italy and Spain. In each case, the material was cDNA or gDNA derived from T cells, B-cell-depleted T cells, or PBMCs.

Trimming stripped 5 bases from V and 1 base from J, with 8 bases between. Germline V lookup: CDR1 SGHVS, CDR2 FNYEAQ. CDR3 size: 13 residues. Authors' processing steps: Amplification from reference gene primers served as the basis for estimated nucleated cell counts. Assay: immunoSEQ multiplex PCR; the TCRdb copy retains only in-frame clones and omits some. From that table come the V and J calls and clone size; the DNA was used to work out D and trimming. The sample has about 74,000 clones, around 82% seen once. The chain combines TRBV7-6 with TRBJ1-1, with D tentatively TRBD1 (5 bases). The receptor was isolated from a human donor in a cohort sampled during active COVID-19. Sequenced input: peripheral blood. The CDR3 DNA reads as TGTGCCAGCAGCCAACAGGAGAACACTGAAGCTTTCTTT. This sequence encodes CASSQQENTEAFF.